Listed below are T cell receptor beta chains from one sample, sequenced in a study of shared clonotypes between healthy human individuals. The repertoire was sequenced with immunoSEQ multiplex PCR; TCRdb's copy has only in-frame clones and lacks some. The sample consists of fewer than 2.5 million clones, roughly 93% of them appearing once. Sequencing input: naive CD4+ T cells from PBMCs. These receptors were taken from a man aged 18 to 29 in good health. Some clones in this sample may be carry-over from other donors' samples. CDR3s include the opening cysteine and the closing phenylalanine or tryptophan. The order of the fields is clone size, D gene, J gene, V gene, CDR3 DNA, CDR3 protein. D genes are given only for firm matches. A row's size may be missing; if present it is once, few, many or a size class.

abundance: -; d_gene: TRBD2; j_gene: TRBJ2-3; v_gene: TRBV5-1; CDR3nt: TGCGCCAGCAGCTTGCAGCGGGGGACAGATACGCAGTATTTT; CDR3aa: CASSLQRGTDTQYF
abundance: -; d_gene: TRBD1; j_gene: TRBJ1-2; v_gene: TRBV7-6; CDR3nt: TGTGCCAGCAGCGCCGGGACAGGGAGTGGCTACACCTTC; CDR3aa: CASSAGTGSGYTF
abundance: -; d_gene: -; j_gene: TRBJ2-3; v_gene: TRBV2; CDR3nt: TGTGCCAGCCGAAGTAATAAGCCGCCAGATACGCAGTATTTT; CDR3aa: CASRSNKPPDTQYF
abundance: -; d_gene: TRBD1; j_gene: TRBJ2-5; v_gene: TRBV9; CDR3nt: TGTGCCAGCAGCGTAGTGGGGGGACAGGGTTCGACCCAGTACTTC; CDR3aa: CASSVVGGQGSTQYF
abundance: once; d_gene: -; j_gene: TRBJ2-3; v_gene: TRBV7-9; CDR3nt: TGTGCCAGCAGCTTAGGGAGGACAGTCACCATCACTAGCACAGATACGCAGTATTTT; CDR3aa: CASSLGRTVTITSTDTQYF
abundance: -; d_gene: -; j_gene: TRBJ2-7; v_gene: TRBV23-1; CDR3nt: TGCGCCAGCAACTCCGGGACGGAAGCCTACGAGCAGTACTTC; CDR3aa: CASNSGTEAYEQYF
abundance: -; d_gene: -; j_gene: TRBJ2-3; v_gene: TRBV7-9; CDR3nt: TGTGCCAGCAGCTTACGACGGGGCGACAGGCGGGGGACAGATACGCAGTATTTT; CDR3aa: CASSLRRGDRRGTDTQYF
abundance: -; d_gene: -; j_gene: TRBJ1-1; v_gene: TRBV28; CDR3nt: TGTGCCAGCAGTTTACGGTGGATGAACACTGAAGCTTTCTTT; CDR3aa: CASSLRWMNTEAFF
abundance: -; d_gene: TRBD2; j_gene: TRBJ2-3; v_gene: TRBV9; CDR3nt: TGTGCCAGCAACCTTGGAGCGGGAAACACAGATACGCAGTATTTT; CDR3aa: CASNLGAGNTDTQYF
abundance: -; d_gene: TRBD1; j_gene: TRBJ2-2; v_gene: TRBV27; CDR3nt: TGTGCCAGCAGCTCCGGGACAGGGGCCTGGACGAACACCGGGGAGCTGTTTTTT; CDR3aa: CASSSGTGAWTNTGELFF
abundance: -; d_gene: TRBD1; j_gene: TRBJ1-2; v_gene: TRBV7-3; CDR3nt: TGTGCCAGCAGCTTGGCCGGGACAGAAAAGACCTATGGCTACACCTTC; CDR3aa: CASSLAGTEKTYGYTF
abundance: once; d_gene: TRBD1; j_gene: TRBJ2-5; v_gene: TRBV27; CDR3nt: TGTGCCAGCAGTTTATTTCCCCCTCAGGGGGCGGTCGAGACCCAGTACTTC; CDR3aa: CASSLFPPQGAVETQYF
abundance: -; d_gene: -; j_gene: TRBJ1-3; v_gene: TRBV14; CDR3nt: TGTGCCAGCAGCAGGGTCGCTGGAAACACCATATATTTT; CDR3aa: CASSRVAGNTIYF
abundance: -; d_gene: TRBD2; j_gene: TRBJ2-2; v_gene: TRBV27; CDR3nt: TGTGCCAGCAGTCCTAGCGGGAGAGGGACCGGGGAGCTGTTTTTT; CDR3aa: CASSPSGRGTGELFF
abundance: -; d_gene: -; j_gene: TRBJ2-7; v_gene: TRBV28; CDR3nt: TGTGCCAGCAGTTCTAGTCTGGGCTCTCGGGAGCAGTACTTC; CDR3aa: CASSSSLGSREQYF
abundance: once; d_gene: TRBD2; j_gene: TRBJ2-5; v_gene: TRBV2; CDR3nt: TGTGCCACCGGGGGGGGCAGGGACCAAGAGACCCAGTACTTC; CDR3aa: CATGGGRDQETQYF
abundance: -; d_gene: -; j_gene: TRBJ1-1; v_gene: TRBV6-1; CDR3nt: TGTGCCAGCAGTGTTGCGGGGGCCGACACTGAAGCTTTCTTT; CDR3aa: CASSVAGADTEAFF
abundance: -; d_gene: TRBD2; j_gene: TRBJ2-3; v_gene: TRBV4-2; CDR3nt: TGTGCCAGCAGCCCCATAGCGGGAGGACAGCGGGATACGCAGTATTTT; CDR3aa: CASSPIAGGQRDTQYF
abundance: -; d_gene: -; j_gene: TRBJ2-5; v_gene: TRBV29-1; CDR3nt: TGCAGCGTTGAGGTCAGGGGCAGAGAGACCCAGTACTTC; CDR3aa: CSVEVRGRETQYF
abundance: -; d_gene: TRBD1; j_gene: TRBJ2-7; v_gene: TRBV5-1; CDR3nt: TGCGCCAGCAGCCCCCAGGACAGGGGGTACGAGCAGTACTTC; CDR3aa: CASSPQDRGYEQYF
abundance: -; d_gene: TRBD2; j_gene: TRBJ2-5; v_gene: TRBV9; CDR3nt: TGTGCCAGCAGCGTAATGTCTAGCGGGTCCGCCGAGACCCAGTACTTC; CDR3aa: CASSVMSSGSAETQYF
abundance: -; d_gene: -; j_gene: TRBJ2-7; v_gene: TRBV30; CDR3nt: TGTGCCTGGAGTGTCCCCAACCTTTACGAGCAGTACTTC; CDR3aa: CAWSVPNLYEQYF
abundance: -; d_gene: -; j_gene: TRBJ2-4; v_gene: TRBV5-6; CDR3nt: TGTGCCAGCAGCACTCTAGCCAAAAACATTCAGTACTTC; CDR3aa: CASSTLAKNIQYF
abundance: -; d_gene: -; j_gene: TRBJ1-5; v_gene: TRBV6-6; CDR3nt: TGTGCCAGCAGTAGCGGCTACCAGCCCCAGCATTTT; CDR3aa: CASSSGYQPQHF
abundance: -; d_gene: -; j_gene: TRBJ1-1; v_gene: TRBV5-6; CDR3nt: TGTGCCAGCAGCTTGAGGCGTGGAGAAGCTTTCTTT; CDR3aa: CASSLRRGEAFF
abundance: -; d_gene: -; j_gene: TRBJ1-1; v_gene: TRBV7-2; CDR3nt: TGTGCCAGCAGCTCCCAAATTCGGACTGAAGCTTTCTTT; CDR3aa: CASSSQIRTEAFF
abundance: -; d_gene: TRBD2; j_gene: TRBJ2-1; v_gene: TRBV5-1; CDR3nt: TGCGCCAGCAGCTTGGCACTAGCGCGACACAATGAGCAGTTCTTC; CDR3aa: CASSLALARHNEQFF
abundance: -; d_gene: -; j_gene: TRBJ1-1; v_gene: TRBV11-1; CDR3nt: TGTGCCAGCAGCACTCGCGGTACCGGGACTCCCCAGAGGAGCCCTGAAGCTTTCTTT; CDR3aa: CASSTRGTGTPQRSPEAFF
abundance: -; d_gene: TRBD2; j_gene: TRBJ2-2; v_gene: TRBV19; CDR3nt: TGTGCCAGTAGCGACGTGGCGGGAGGGACCGGGGAGCTGTTTTTT; CDR3aa: CASSDVAGGTGELFF
abundance: -; d_gene: TRBD1; j_gene: TRBJ2-7; v_gene: TRBV30; CDR3nt: TGTGCCTGGAGTGTAAGGACAGGGGGCGCGGCGGGAGGGCCGAACGAGCAGTACTTC; CDR3aa: CAWSVRTGGAAGGPNEQYF
abundance: -; d_gene: -; j_gene: TRBJ2-7; v_gene: TRBV4-1; CDR3nt: TGCGCCAGCAGCCAAGACCTTTCCGAGCAGTACTTC; CDR3aa: CASSQDLSEQYF
abundance: -; d_gene: -; j_gene: TRBJ1-5; v_gene: TRBV28; CDR3nt: TGTGCCAGCAGTTACAGGGATGATCAGCCCCAGCATTTT; CDR3aa: CASSYRDDQPQHF
abundance: -; d_gene: -; j_gene: TRBJ1-1; v_gene: TRBV6-7; CDR3nt: TGTGCCAGCAGTGACTCCCGGCAACAGGGAACGAACACTGAAGCTTTCTTT; CDR3aa: CASSDSRQQGTNTEAFF
abundance: -; d_gene: TRBD1; j_gene: TRBJ1-2; v_gene: TRBV10-3; CDR3nt: TGTGCCATCGGTGCTACGGGACAGGGTGGTGGAGGCGGCTACACCTTC; CDR3aa: CAIGATGQGGGGGYTF
abundance: -; d_gene: TRBD1; j_gene: TRBJ1-2; v_gene: TRBV7-2; CDR3nt: TGTGCCAGCAGCTTAGAACAGGGGGCGATTAATGGCTACACCTTC; CDR3aa: CASSLEQGAINGYTF
abundance: -; d_gene: -; j_gene: TRBJ2-1; v_gene: TRBV6-6; CDR3nt: TGTGCCAGCAGGCGGGACATCCAGTACAATGAGCAGTTCTTC; CDR3aa: CASRRDIQYNEQFF
abundance: -; d_gene: -; j_gene: TRBJ2-7; v_gene: TRBV5-1; CDR3nt: TGCGCCAGCAGCCCCGGGGGAGCGGAGACCCTTTACGAGCAGTACTTC; CDR3aa: CASSPGGAETLYEQYF
abundance: -; d_gene: TRBD2; j_gene: TRBJ2-3; v_gene: TRBV27; CDR3nt: TGTGCCAGCAGTTTATCCTTTGCGGGAGGATGGGATACGCAGTATTTT; CDR3aa: CASSLSFAGGWDTQYF
abundance: -; d_gene: TRBD1; j_gene: TRBJ1-1; v_gene: TRBV5-1; CDR3nt: TGCGCCAGCAGCTTGGGCGACAGGGGGACTGAAGCTTTCTTT; CDR3aa: CASSLGDRGTEAFF
abundance: -; d_gene: -; j_gene: TRBJ2-2; v_gene: TRBV11-2; CDR3nt: TGTGCCAGCAGCTTTAGGCTATCTAGCGTGAACACCGGGGAGCTGTTTTTT; CDR3aa: CASSFRLSSVNTGELFF
abundance: -; d_gene: -; j_gene: TRBJ2-5; v_gene: TRBV9; CDR3nt: TGTGCCAGCAGCGCCCGAGGGGGAGGGCCAGGGGAGACCCAGTACTTC; CDR3aa: CASSARGGGPGETQYF
abundance: -; d_gene: -; j_gene: TRBJ1-1; v_gene: TRBV7-8; CDR3nt: TGTGCCAGCAGCTTAGCGGGAGGGCTGACTGAAGCTTTCTTT; CDR3aa: CASSLAGGLTEAFF
abundance: -; d_gene: -; j_gene: TRBJ1-2; v_gene: TRBV28; CDR3nt: TGTGCCAGCAGTAGACAACAGGGCCGGGGCTACACCTTC; CDR3aa: CASSRQQGRGYTF
abundance: -; d_gene: TRBD2; j_gene: TRBJ2-1; v_gene: TRBV11-2; CDR3nt: TGTGCCAGCAGCCCCCTGTCCCCTAGCGGGAGCTACAATGAGCAGTTCTTC; CDR3aa: CASSPLSPSGSYNEQFF
abundance: -; d_gene: -; j_gene: TRBJ2-7; v_gene: TRBV5-1; CDR3nt: TGCGCCAGCAGCTTGGCACAGGGAAGGTCCTACGAGCAGTACTTC; CDR3aa: CASSLAQGRSYEQYF
abundance: once; d_gene: TRBD2; j_gene: TRBJ2-2; v_gene: TRBV5-4; CDR3nt: TGTGCCAGCAGCTTTTTTGGCGGGAGGGCCTCTACATCCGGGGAGCTGTTTTTT; CDR3aa: CASSFFGGRASTSGELFF
abundance: -; d_gene: -; j_gene: TRBJ1-1; v_gene: TRBV11-2; CDR3nt: TGTGCCAGCAGCTTGAGGGCTGAAGCTTTCTTT; CDR3aa: CASSLRAEAFF
abundance: -; d_gene: -; j_gene: TRBJ2-7; v_gene: TRBV9; CDR3nt: TGTGCCAGCAGCGTAGACTACGGAAACTACGAGCAGTACTTC; CDR3aa: CASSVDYGNYEQYF
abundance: -; d_gene: TRBD2; j_gene: TRBJ2-1; v_gene: TRBV5-4; CDR3nt: TGTGCCAGCAGCGTTAGCGGGAGGGCGCACAATGAGCAGTTCTTC; CDR3aa: CASSVSGRAHNEQFF
abundance: -; d_gene: -; j_gene: TRBJ2-7; v_gene: TRBV5-1; CDR3nt: TGCGCCAGCAGGGAGGCGGGCAGGGGAGTCTACGAGCAGTACTTC; CDR3aa: CASREAGRGVYEQYF
abundance: once; d_gene: TRBD1; j_gene: TRBJ1-2; v_gene: TRBV19; CDR3nt: TGTGCCAGTAGTATAGCCCTTTTGACAGGGGGCTATGGCTACACCTTC; CDR3aa: CASSIALLTGGYGYTF
abundance: -; d_gene: -; j_gene: TRBJ1-1; v_gene: TRBV28; CDR3nt: TGTGCCAGCAGTTTTGGCCGGCGCCGTTCGACTGAAGCTTTCTTT; CDR3aa: CASSFGRRRSTEAFF
abundance: -; d_gene: TRBD1; j_gene: TRBJ1-2; v_gene: TRBV7-2; CDR3nt: TGTGCCAGCAGCCTTTGGACAGGGGGCCTTCCCGGCTACACCTTC; CDR3aa: CASSLWTGGLPGYTF